This section outlines one T cell receptor beta chain sequence together with its context. Its antigen is still unknown. The CDR3 runs 15 residues. In germline, CDR1 is SGHKS, CDR2 YYEKEE (reference sequence). cDNA was made in eight separate reactions per sample. TCRdb reprocessed the 5' RACE reads and reports one entry per CDR3 protein, with no DNA. Its table records fewer than 110,000 distinct CDR3 sequences. This sample was included in a study of monozygotic twins with inflammatory bowel disease. Findings and caveats of the study: Among IBD patients, TCRbeta diversity (inverse Simpson) was lower than in healthy co-twins. The results supported no single strong signal or clonotype associated with IBD.

Material for sequencing was blood. This receptor was obtained from a human donor with ulcerative colitis or Crohn's disease, or a healthy co-twin of an affected twin (not recorded which). V is TRBV5-5 and J is TRBJ2-2; TCRdb returns TRBD1, unconfirmable since there is no DNA. This chain's CDR3 is CASSFGTENTGELFF.